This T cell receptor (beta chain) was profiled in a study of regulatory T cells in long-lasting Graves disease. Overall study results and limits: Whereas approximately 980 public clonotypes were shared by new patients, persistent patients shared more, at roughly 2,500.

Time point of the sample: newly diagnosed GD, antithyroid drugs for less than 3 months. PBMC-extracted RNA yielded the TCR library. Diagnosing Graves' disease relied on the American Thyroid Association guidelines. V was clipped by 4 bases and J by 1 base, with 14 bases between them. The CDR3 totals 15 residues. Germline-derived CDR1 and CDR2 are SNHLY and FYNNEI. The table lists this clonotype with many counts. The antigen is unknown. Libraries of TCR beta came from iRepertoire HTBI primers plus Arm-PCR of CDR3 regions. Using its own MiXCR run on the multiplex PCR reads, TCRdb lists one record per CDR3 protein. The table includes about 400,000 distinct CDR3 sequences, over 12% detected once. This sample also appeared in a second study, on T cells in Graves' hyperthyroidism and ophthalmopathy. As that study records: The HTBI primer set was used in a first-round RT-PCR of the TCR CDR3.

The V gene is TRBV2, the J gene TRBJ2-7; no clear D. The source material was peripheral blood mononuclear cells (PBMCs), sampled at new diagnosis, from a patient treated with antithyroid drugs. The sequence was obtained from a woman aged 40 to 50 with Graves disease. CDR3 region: CASSGLGGPSYEQYF. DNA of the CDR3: TGTGCCAGCAGTGGGCTAGGCGGACCGTCCTACGAGCAGTACTTC.